This is a list of T cell receptor beta chains from one sample in a study of OX40 agonist ivuxolimab in advanced cancers. Measured with immunoSEQ multiplex PCR; TCRdb has only the in-frame clones, and not every one. The table has about 60,000 clones, around nine tenths seen once. Sequenced material: CD4+ or CD8+ T cells sorted from blood, taken in a trial of the OX40 agonist ivuxolimab. The receptors originated from an adult with an advanced solid tumor such as melanoma, head and neck, liver or kidney cancer. CDR3s leave out the opening cysteine and the closing phenylalanine or tryptophan. A D gene is named only where the DNA matches it firmly.

v_call d_call cdr3_aa
TRBV7-2 NA ASSLERGRQY
TRBV7-8 NA ASSSRAISTEQY
TRBV4-1 NA ASSQLTGPANYGYT
TRBV15 NA ATSSTPVRAGGNQPQH
TRBV27 NA ASSFGGSTGELF
TRBV10-3 TRBD1 AIGTGRGDEQY
TRBV29-1 NA SVEVIVGETQY
TRBV5-1 TRBD1 ASSLGVRQGFADTQY
TRBV30 NA AWRRGAEVNTEAF
TRBV6-6 NA ASSYNDVRSGY
TRBV7-9 NA ASSYRDTGEAF
TRBV6-4 TRBD2 ASSDLPSGGLKNNEQF
TRBV2 TRBD2 ASSEYTSGYYEQY
TRBV28 NA ASSLDQPQH
TRBV6-5 NA ASTTAANYGYT
TRBV19 NA ASSILGSGNYGYT
TRBV7-2 TRBD1 ASSSTGTGFYEQY
TRBV18 NA ASSPERGGNSPLH